The TCR beta chain under discussion was sequenced for a study of CD8 T cells in Susac syndrome. General study findings and limits: The study's TCR sequencing and HLA analysis drew on a certain number of individuals. That number was acknowledged as relatively small.

On this clonotype itself: Antigen: not known.

RNA totalling 0.5 to 1 ug underwent reverse transcription with random hexamers. A multiplex approach, immunoSEQ multiplex PCR, amplified TCR beta CDR3 across 54 Vbeta and 13 Jbeta. MiXCR, applied by TCRdb to the immunoSEQ multiplex PCR reads, yields one record per CDR3 protein. The repertoire consists of around 160,000 distinct CDR3 sequences, with around 96% occurring once and the leading ten covering more than 0.12%. The TEMRA cells underwent FACS enrichment, while the CD8+ and CD4+ T cells underwent negative isolation. The CDR3 is made up of 12 amino acids. The germline gives CDR1 SQVTM, CDR2 ANQGSEA. V was clipped by 7 bases and J by 0 bases, with 9 bases between them.

The specimen was CD4+ T cells from PBMCs. The sequence derives from a human donor in good health. This chain joins TRBV29-1 and TRBJ1-1, with a possible D match to TRBD1 (6 bases). CDR3 sequence reads: CSGGQMNTEAFF. The CDR3, as DNA: TGCAGCGGTGGACAGATGAACACTGAAGCTTTCTTT.